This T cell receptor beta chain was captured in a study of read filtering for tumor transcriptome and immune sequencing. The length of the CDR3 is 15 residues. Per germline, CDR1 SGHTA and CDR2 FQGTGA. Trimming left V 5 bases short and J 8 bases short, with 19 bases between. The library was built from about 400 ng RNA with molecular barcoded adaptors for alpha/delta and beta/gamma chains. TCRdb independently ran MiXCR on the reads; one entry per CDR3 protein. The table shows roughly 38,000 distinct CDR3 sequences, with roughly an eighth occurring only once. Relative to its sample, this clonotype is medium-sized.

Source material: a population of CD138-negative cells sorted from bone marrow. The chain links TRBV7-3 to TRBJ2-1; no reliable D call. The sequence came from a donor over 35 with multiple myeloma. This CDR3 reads CASSGSGAPADEQFF. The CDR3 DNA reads TGTGCCAGCAGCGGGTCAGGAGCCCCCGCGGATGAGCAGTTCTTC.